This record concerns one TCR beta chain sequence. Its antigen is not identified. Trimming stripped 4 bases from V and 8 bases from J, with 23 bases between. There are 17 residues in the CDR3. The V gene's germline CDR1 is MNHEY and CDR2 SMNVEV (reference sequence). TCRdb's copy holds only in-frame clones and misses some; the assay was immunoSEQ multiplex PCR. The table has approximately 30,000 clones, approximately 95% seen once. This specimen belongs to a study of lymphopenia after photon versus proton radiotherapy. General study results and limits: Post-nadir diversity loss with photons came from oligoclonal expansion, particularly CD8+ Temra cells. Under photons, naive T cells and diversity fell while effector/memory populations rose.

The source material was peripheral blood, sampled from a patient treated with photon-based radiotherapy. This chain joins TRBV27 and TRBJ1-4; tentatively, D is TRBD1 (6 bases). The TCR sequence derives from a woman aged 50 to 60 with cholangiocarcinoma. The CDR3 sequence: CASSSLRDNVYKEKLFF. CDR3 sequence (DNA): TGTGCCAGCAGTTCGCTCCGGGACAATGTATATAAAGAAAAACTGTTTTTT.